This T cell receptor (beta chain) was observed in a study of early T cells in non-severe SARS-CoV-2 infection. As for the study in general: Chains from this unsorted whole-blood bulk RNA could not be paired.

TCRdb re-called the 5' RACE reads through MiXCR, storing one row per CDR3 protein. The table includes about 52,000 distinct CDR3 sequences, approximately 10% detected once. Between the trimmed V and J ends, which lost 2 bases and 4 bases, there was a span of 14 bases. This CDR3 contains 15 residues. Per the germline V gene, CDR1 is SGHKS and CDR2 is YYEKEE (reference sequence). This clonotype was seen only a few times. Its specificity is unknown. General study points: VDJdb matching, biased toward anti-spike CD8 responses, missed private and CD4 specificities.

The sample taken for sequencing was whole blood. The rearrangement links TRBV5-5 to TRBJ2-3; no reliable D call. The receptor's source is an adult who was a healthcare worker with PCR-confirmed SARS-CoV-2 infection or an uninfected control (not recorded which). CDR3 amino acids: CASSFRLSAADTQYF. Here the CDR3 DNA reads TGTGCCAGCAGCTTCAGACTGTCCGCAGCAGATACGCAGTATTTT.